These T cell receptor beta chains were read from a single sample in a study of control samples from healthy donors and cancer patients. Some clones are missing from TCRdb's copy, which holds only in-frame ones; the method was immunoSEQ multiplex PCR. The table lists roughly 92,000 clones, approximately 90% of them singletons. The specimen sequenced was blood. All receptors come from a woman between 45 and 60 years old in good health. The CDR3 runs from the conserved cysteine through the conserved F or W. The order of the fields is D gene, clone size, J gene, V gene, CDR3 protein, CDR3 DNA. A D gene is named only where the DNA matches it firmly. Expanded clones are given a class, and other clones once, few, many or no size at all.

D gene: -
clone size: -
J gene: TRBJ1-2
V gene: TRBV28
CDR3 protein: CASSLLAYGYTF
CDR3 DNA: TGTGCCAGCAGTTTATTGGCCTATGGCTACACCTTC

D gene: TRBD2
clone size: -
J gene: TRBJ2-1
V gene: TRBV18
CDR3 protein: CASSPPLAGVHEQFF
CDR3 DNA: TGTGCCAGCTCACCACCCCTAGCGGGGGTTCATGAGCAGTTCTTC

D gene: TRBD2
clone size: -
J gene: TRBJ2-3
V gene: TRBV3-1/TRBV3-2
CDR3 protein: CASSQDPWGLAGADTQYF
CDR3 DNA: TGTGCCAGCAGCCAAGACCCGTGGGGACTAGCGGGAGCAGATACGCAGTATTTT

D gene: -
clone size: -
J gene: TRBJ1-1
V gene: TRBV7-9
CDR3 protein: CASSLGRPDGEAFF
CDR3 DNA: TGTGCCAGCAGCTTAGGCAGGCCAGACGGTGAAGCTTTCTTT

D gene: -
clone size: -
J gene: TRBJ2-1
V gene: TRBV29-1
CDR3 protein: CSVPTDRSYNEQFF
CDR3 DNA: TGCAGCGTCCCGACAGACCGTTCCTACAATGAGCAGTTCTTC

D gene: -
clone size: -
J gene: TRBJ2-2
V gene: TRBV21-1
CDR3 protein: CASTTRGLAGEGAGELFF
CDR3 DNA: TGTGCCAGCACCACTAGGGGACTAGCGGGAGAGGGGGCCGGGGAGCTGTTTTTT

D gene: -
clone size: -
J gene: TRBJ1-3
V gene: TRBV6-5
CDR3 protein: CASKEDGSGNTIYF
CDR3 DNA: TGTGCCAGTAAGGAGGATGGCTCTGGAAACACCATATATTTT

D gene: -
clone size: -
J gene: TRBJ2-3
V gene: TRBV4-3
CDR3 protein: CASSQRTGQDTQYF
CDR3 DNA: TGCGCCAGCAGCCAAAGGACTGGTCAGGATACGCAGTATTTT

D gene: -
clone size: -
J gene: TRBJ1-6
V gene: TRBV3-1/TRBV3-2
CDR3 protein: CASSQDAGNSPLHF
CDR3 DNA: TGTGCCAGCAGCCAAGACGCGGGGAATTCACCCCTCCACTTT

D gene: TRBD1
clone size: once
J gene: TRBJ2-7
V gene: TRBV7-9
CDR3 protein: CASRKSGTGNEQYF
CDR3 DNA: TGTGCCAGCAGAAAATCCGGGACAGGGAACGAGCAGTACTTC

D gene: TRBD2
clone size: -
J gene: TRBJ2-1
V gene: TRBV7-3
CDR3 protein: CASSPGTSGNNEQFF
CDR3 DNA: TGTGCCAGCAGCCCTGGGACTAGCGGGAACAATGAGCAGTTCTTC

D gene: -
clone size: -
J gene: TRBJ1-1
V gene: TRBV6-2/TRBV6-3
CDR3 protein: CASSSTIWTANTEAFF
CDR3 DNA: TGTGCCAGCAGTTCCACTATCTGGACAGCGAACACTGAAGCTTTCTTT

D gene: -
clone size: -
J gene: TRBJ2-3
V gene: TRBV19
CDR3 protein: CASSRQLGVTDTQYF
CDR3 DNA: TGTGCCAGTAGTAGGCAGCTTGGGGTGACAGATACGCAGTATTTT

D gene: TRBD1
clone size: -
J gene: TRBJ1-2
V gene: TRBV18
CDR3 protein: CASSPGQGADGYTF
CDR3 DNA: TGTGCCAGCTCACCGGGACAGGGGGCTGACGGCTACACCTTC

D gene: -
clone size: -
J gene: TRBJ2-7
V gene: TRBV7-2
CDR3 protein: CASSKTASYEQYF
CDR3 DNA: TGTGCCAGCAGCAAGACAGCCTCCTACGAGCAGTACTTC

D gene: -
clone size: -
J gene: TRBJ1-4
V gene: TRBV27
CDR3 protein: CASTPLSVGSRNEKLFF
CDR3 DNA: TGTGCCAGCACTCCTTTAAGTGTTGGCAGCCGGAATGAAAAACTGTTTTTT

D gene: TRBD1
clone size: once
J gene: TRBJ1-2
V gene: TRBV12-3/TRBV12-4
CDR3 protein: CASSFWQGAYTF
CDR3 DNA: TGTGCCAGCAGTTTCTGGCAGGGGGCCTACACCTTC

D gene: -
clone size: -
J gene: TRBJ1-2
V gene: TRBV4-3
CDR3 protein: CASSQNSVANYGYTF
CDR3 DNA: TGCGCCAGCAGCCAAAATTCAGTCGCTAACTATGGCTACACCTTC

D gene: -
clone size: -
J gene: TRBJ1-1
V gene: TRBV11-3
CDR3 protein: CASRGASPDTEAFF
CDR3 DNA: TGTGCCAGCAGAGGCGCCAGCCCAGACACTGAAGCTTTCTTT

D gene: TRBD2
clone size: once
J gene: TRBJ2-1
V gene: TRBV6-2/TRBV6-3
CDR3 protein: CASSYPLAGGPEQFF
CDR3 DNA: TGTGCCAGCAGTTACCCCCTAGCGGGAGGGCCGGAGCAGTTCTTC

D gene: -
clone size: few
J gene: TRBJ1-2
V gene: TRBV27
CDR3 protein: CASSFRPFYGYTF
CDR3 DNA: TGTGCCAGCAGTTTCCGGCCTTTCTATGGCTACACCTTC

D gene: -
clone size: few
J gene: TRBJ1-1
V gene: TRBV28
CDR3 protein: CASSLYPPQGSMNTEAFF
CDR3 DNA: TGTGCCAGCAGTTTATACCCTCCACAAGGGTCTATGAACACTGAAGCTTTCTTT

D gene: TRBD1
clone size: -
J gene: TRBJ1-3
V gene: TRBV3-1/TRBV3-2
CDR3 protein: CASSQGTQGLSSGNTIYF
CDR3 DNA: TGTGCCAGCAGCCAAGGGACACAGGGGCTCTCCTCTGGAAACACCATATATTTT

D gene: TRBD1
clone size: -
J gene: TRBJ1-3
V gene: TRBV4-3
CDR3 protein: CASSPDRDSSGNTIYF
CDR3 DNA: TGCGCCAGCAGCCCAGACCGGGACAGCTCTGGAAACACCATATATTTT

D gene: TRBD1
clone size: -
J gene: TRBJ1-5
V gene: TRBV6-1
CDR3 protein: CASSEAPGGSNQPQHF
CDR3 DNA: TGTGCCAGCAGTGAAGCCCCAGGGGGGAGCAATCAGCCCCAGCATTTT

D gene: -
clone size: -
J gene: TRBJ2-3
V gene: TRBV18
CDR3 protein: CASSGRGGAFGTDTQYF
CDR3 DNA: TGTGCCAGCTCAGGAAGAGGCGGGGCTTTCGGCACAGATACGCAGTATTTT

D gene: -
clone size: -
J gene: TRBJ2-3
V gene: TRBV4-1
CDR3 protein: CASSQDGTSTDTQYF
CDR3 DNA: TGCGCCAGCAGCCAAGATGGGACTAGCACAGATACGCAGTATTTT

D gene: -
clone size: -
J gene: TRBJ1-2
V gene: TRBV29-1
CDR3 protein: CSVVSRSGGYTF
CDR3 DNA: TGCAGCGTCGTCTCTCGTTCGGGCGGCTACACCTTC

D gene: -
clone size: -
J gene: TRBJ1-6
V gene: TRBV18
CDR3 protein: CASSPLSSYNSPLHF
CDR3 DNA: TGTGCCAGCTCACCCCTAAGCTCCTATAATTCACCCCTCCACTTT

D gene: TRBD2
clone size: once
J gene: TRBJ2-3
V gene: TRBV2
CDR3 protein: CASRLGDYSDTQYF
CDR3 DNA: TGTGCCAGCAGGCTGGGGGACTACTCAGATACGCAGTATTTT

D gene: -
clone size: -
J gene: TRBJ2-7
V gene: TRBV10-2
CDR3 protein: CASRGPSYEQYF
CDR3 DNA: TGCGCCAGCAGGGGGCCCTCCTACGAGCAGTACTTC

D gene: TRBD2
clone size: few
J gene: TRBJ2-1
V gene: TRBV11-3
CDR3 protein: CASSLGGLAGEEQFF
CDR3 DNA: TGTGCCAGCAGCTTAGGCGGACTAGCGGGAGAGGAGCAGTTCTTC

D gene: -
clone size: -
J gene: TRBJ1-2
V gene: TRBV6-5
CDR3 protein: CASSAGYGYTF
CDR3 DNA: TGTGCCAGCAGCGCAGGGTATGGCTACACCTTC

D gene: TRBD2
clone size: once
J gene: TRBJ2-2
V gene: TRBV15
CDR3 protein: CAASSGLAGAWAGELFF
CDR3 DNA: TGTGCCGCCTCTTCGGGGCTAGCGGGAGCATGGGCCGGGGAGCTGTTTTTT

D gene: TRBD2
clone size: -
J gene: TRBJ2-5
V gene: TRBV2
CDR3 protein: CASSLGLAETNYF
CDR3 DNA: TGTGCCAGCAGCCTGGGACTAGCGGAAACAAATTACTTC

D gene: -
clone size: -
J gene: TRBJ1-1
V gene: TRBV5-4
CDR3 protein: CASSFGFLGFEAFF
CDR3 DNA: TGTGCCAGCAGCTTTGGATTCCTGGGATTTGAAGCTTTCTTT

D gene: TRBD1
clone size: -
J gene: TRBJ2-3
V gene: TRBV24-1
CDR3 protein: CATSDPPGTGSADTQYF
CDR3 DNA: TGTGCCACCAGTGATCCCCCCGGGACAGGGTCCGCAGATACGCAGTATTTT

D gene: TRBD1
clone size: -
J gene: TRBJ2-4
V gene: TRBV19
CDR3 protein: CASSRGTENIQYF
CDR3 DNA: TGTGCCAGTAGTAGGGGGACAGAAAACATTCAGTACTTC

D gene: TRBD1
clone size: few
J gene: TRBJ1-6
V gene: TRBV4-2
CDR3 protein: CASSPDRAYNSPLHF
CDR3 DNA: TGTGCCAGCAGCCCGGACAGGGCATATAATTCACCCCTCCACTTT

D gene: TRBD2
clone size: -
J gene: TRBJ2-3
V gene: TRBV15
CDR3 protein: CATSRVGTSGTDTQYF
CDR3 DNA: TGTGCCACCAGCAGAGTAGGAACTAGCGGCACAGATACGCAGTATTTT

D gene: -
clone size: -
J gene: TRBJ1-2
V gene: TRBV9
CDR3 protein: CASSVRSNYGYTF
CDR3 DNA: TGTGCCAGCAGCGTTCGAAGCAACTATGGCTACACCTTC

D gene: TRBD1
clone size: once
J gene: TRBJ1-6
V gene: TRBV5-4
CDR3 protein: CASSSHTPTGAVTNSPLHF
CDR3 DNA: TGTGCCAGCAGCTCGCACACACCAACAGGGGCGGTAACTAATTCACCCCTCCACTTT

D gene: -
clone size: -
J gene: TRBJ1-2
V gene: TRBV6-2/TRBV6-3
CDR3 protein: CASSSGNGLGYTF
CDR3 DNA: TGTGCCAGCAGTTCGGGGAACGGTCTTGGCTACACCTTC

D gene: TRBD1
clone size: -
J gene: TRBJ2-2
V gene: TRBV7-2
CDR3 protein: CASSSGQGNTGELFF
CDR3 DNA: TGTGCCAGCAGCTCGGGACAGGGGAACACCGGGGAGCTGTTTTTT

D gene: -
clone size: -
J gene: TRBJ2-7
V gene: TRBV6-6
CDR3 protein: CASSYDTLSSYEQYF
CDR3 DNA: TGTGCCAGCAGTTATGACACCCTAAGCTCCTACGAGCAGTACTTC

D gene: TRBD1
clone size: -
J gene: TRBJ2-1
V gene: TRBV6-2/TRBV6-3
CDR3 protein: CASSFDRGSYNEQFF
CDR3 DNA: TGTGCCAGCAGTTTCGACAGGGGGAGCTACAATGAGCAGTTCTTC

D gene: TRBD1
clone size: -
J gene: TRBJ2-5
V gene: TRBV7-9
CDR3 protein: CASSSTGGAGETQYF
CDR3 DNA: TGTGCCAGCAGCTCGACAGGGGGCGCGGGGGAGACCCAGTACTTC

D gene: -
clone size: once
J gene: TRBJ2-5
V gene: TRBV19
CDR3 protein: CASNGAGYGEETQYF
CDR3 DNA: TGTGCCAGTAACGGGGCCGGGTATGGAGAGGAGACCCAGTACTTC

D gene: TRBD1
clone size: once
J gene: TRBJ1-1
V gene: TRBV6-2/TRBV6-3
CDR3 protein: CASSYPPQGASSEAFF
CDR3 DNA: TGTGCCAGCAGTTACCCCCCGCAGGGGGCAAGCTCTGAAGCTTTCTTT

D gene: TRBD1
clone size: -
J gene: TRBJ2-7
V gene: TRBV28
CDR3 protein: CASRGQGNSYEQYF
CDR3 DNA: TGTGCCAGCAGGGGACAGGGTAACTCCTACGAGCAGTACTTC

D gene: TRBD2
clone size: -
J gene: TRBJ2-1
V gene: TRBV13
CDR3 protein: CASSLGLASGTNEQFF
CDR3 DNA: TGTGCCAGCAGCTTAGGCCTGGCTAGCGGGACCAATGAGCAGTTCTTC

D gene: -
clone size: once
J gene: TRBJ2-1
V gene: TRBV5-5
CDR3 protein: CASSLPGRFYNEQFF
CDR3 DNA: TGTGCCAGCAGCTTACCCGGACGGTTCTACAATGAGCAGTTCTTC